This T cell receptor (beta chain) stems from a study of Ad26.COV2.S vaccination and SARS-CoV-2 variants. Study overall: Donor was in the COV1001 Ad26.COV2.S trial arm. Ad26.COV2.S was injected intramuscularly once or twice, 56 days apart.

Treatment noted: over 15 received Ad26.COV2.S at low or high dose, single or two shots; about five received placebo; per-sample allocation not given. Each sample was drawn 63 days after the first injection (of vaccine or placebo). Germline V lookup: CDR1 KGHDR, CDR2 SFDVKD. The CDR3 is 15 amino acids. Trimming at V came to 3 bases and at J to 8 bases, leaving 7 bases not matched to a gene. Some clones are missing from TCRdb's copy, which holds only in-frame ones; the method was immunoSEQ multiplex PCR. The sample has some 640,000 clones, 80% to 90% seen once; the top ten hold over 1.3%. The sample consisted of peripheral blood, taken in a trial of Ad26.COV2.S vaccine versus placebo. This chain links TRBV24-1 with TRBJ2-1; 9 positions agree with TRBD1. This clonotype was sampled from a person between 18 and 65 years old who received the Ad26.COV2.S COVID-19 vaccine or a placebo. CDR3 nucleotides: TGTGCCACCAGTGATGGGGGACAGGGATCCGATGAGCAGTTCTTC. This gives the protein CATSDGGQGSDEQFF.